This T cell receptor (beta chain) was identified during a study of cytomegalovirus exposure and HLA in healthy donors. PCR involved 60 Vbeta and 13 Jbeta primers. Produced via immunoSEQ multiplex PCR; TCRdb's table is partial and in-frame only. The sample lists 150,000 to 200,000 clones; roughly 86% were seen once. This clonotype originated in a girl between 5 and 17 years old in good health and CMV-seropositive. Material for sequencing was PBMCs.

The CDR3 loop reads CASKKQGAHTEAFF. DNA for the CDR3: TGTGCCAGCAAAAAACAGGGGGCTCACACTGAAGCTTTCTTT. J is TRBJ1-1 and V is TRBV6-5; the match to TRBD1 covers 9 bases. The CDR3 has 14 residues. Unmatched junction bases numbered 6, after V lost 7 bases and J lost 3 bases. Germline V CDR1 and CDR2: MNHEY, SVGAGI.